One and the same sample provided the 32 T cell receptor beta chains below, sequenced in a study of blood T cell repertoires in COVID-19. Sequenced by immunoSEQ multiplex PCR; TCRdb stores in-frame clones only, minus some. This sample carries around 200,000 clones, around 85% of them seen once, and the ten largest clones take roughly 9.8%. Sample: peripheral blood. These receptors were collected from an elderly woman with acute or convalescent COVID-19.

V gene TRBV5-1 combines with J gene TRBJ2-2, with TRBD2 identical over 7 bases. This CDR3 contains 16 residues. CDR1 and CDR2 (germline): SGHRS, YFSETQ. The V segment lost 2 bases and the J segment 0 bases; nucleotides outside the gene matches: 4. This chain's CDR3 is CASSLAGTPNTGELFF. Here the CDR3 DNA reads TGCGCCAGCAGCTTAGCGGGGACCCCGAACACCGGGGAGCTGTTTTTT.

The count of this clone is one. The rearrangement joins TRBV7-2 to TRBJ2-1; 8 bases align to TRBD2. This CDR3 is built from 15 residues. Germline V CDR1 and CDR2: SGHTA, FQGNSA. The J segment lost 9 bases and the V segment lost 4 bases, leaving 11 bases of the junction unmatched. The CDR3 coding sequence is TGTGCCAGCAGCTCCTCTTGGCGGGGGGCTGGTGAGCAGTTCTTC. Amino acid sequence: CASSSSWRGAGEQFF.

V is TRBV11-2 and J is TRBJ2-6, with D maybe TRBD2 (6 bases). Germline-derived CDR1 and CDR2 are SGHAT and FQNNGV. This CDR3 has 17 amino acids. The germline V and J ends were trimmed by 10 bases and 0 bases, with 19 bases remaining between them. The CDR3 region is CATSREPFHSGANVLTF. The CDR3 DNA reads TGTGCCACGTCCCGGGAGCCATTCCACTCTGGGGCCAACGTCCTGACTTTC.

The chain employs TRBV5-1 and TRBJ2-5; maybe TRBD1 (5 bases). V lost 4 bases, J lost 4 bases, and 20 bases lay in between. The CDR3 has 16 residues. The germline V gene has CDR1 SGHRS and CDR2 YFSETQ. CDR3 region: CASSEVPQVPRETQYF. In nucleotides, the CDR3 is TGCGCCAGCAGCGAGGTACCACAGGTGCCGAGAGAGACCCAGTACTTC.

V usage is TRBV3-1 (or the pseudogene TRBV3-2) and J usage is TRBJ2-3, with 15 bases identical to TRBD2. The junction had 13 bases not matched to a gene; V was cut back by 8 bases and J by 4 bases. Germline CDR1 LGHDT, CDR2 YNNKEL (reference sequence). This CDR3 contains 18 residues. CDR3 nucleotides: TGTGCCAGCGCACGGACCGGGACTAGCGGGAGGTTGTCAGATACGCAGTATTTT. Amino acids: CASARTGTSGRLSDTQYF.

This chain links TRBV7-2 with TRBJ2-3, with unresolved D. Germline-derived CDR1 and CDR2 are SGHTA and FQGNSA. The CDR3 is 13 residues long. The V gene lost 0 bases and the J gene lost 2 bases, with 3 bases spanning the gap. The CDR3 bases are TGTGCCAGCAGCTTAGCCCTCACAGATACGCAGTATTTT. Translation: CASSLALTDTQYF.

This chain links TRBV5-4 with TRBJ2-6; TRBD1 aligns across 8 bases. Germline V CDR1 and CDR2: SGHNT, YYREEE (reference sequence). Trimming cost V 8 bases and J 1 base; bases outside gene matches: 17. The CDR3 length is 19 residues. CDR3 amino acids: CASRTYRAGGLSGANVLTF. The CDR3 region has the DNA TGTGCCAGTCGCACCTACCGGGCAGGGGGCCTATCTGGGGCCAACGTCCTGACTTTC.

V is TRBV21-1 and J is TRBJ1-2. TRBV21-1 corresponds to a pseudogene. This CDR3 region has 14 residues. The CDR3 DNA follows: TGTGCCAGCGAAGGGCGGGGGCCGTCCTATGGCTACACCTTC. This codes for CASEGRGPSYGYTF.

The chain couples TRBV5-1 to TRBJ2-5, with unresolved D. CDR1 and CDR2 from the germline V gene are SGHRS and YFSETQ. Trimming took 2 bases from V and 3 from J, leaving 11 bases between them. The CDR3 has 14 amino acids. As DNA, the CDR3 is TGCGCCAGCAGCTTTACACGGAGAAAAGAGACCCAGTACTTC. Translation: CASSFTRRKETQYF.

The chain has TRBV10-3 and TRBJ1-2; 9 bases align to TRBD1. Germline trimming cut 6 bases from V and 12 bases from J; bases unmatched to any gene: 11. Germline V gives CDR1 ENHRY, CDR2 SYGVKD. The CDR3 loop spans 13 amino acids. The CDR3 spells CAISRGQGEKDTF. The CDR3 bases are TGTGCCATCAGCCGGGGACAGGGTGAAAAGGACACCTTC.

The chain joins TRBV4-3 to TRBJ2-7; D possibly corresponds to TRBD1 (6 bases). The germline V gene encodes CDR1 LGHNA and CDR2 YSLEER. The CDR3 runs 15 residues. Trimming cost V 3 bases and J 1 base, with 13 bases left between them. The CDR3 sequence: CASSQEDSGSYEQYF. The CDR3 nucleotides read TGCGCCAGCAGCCAGGAGGACAGTGGGTCCTACGAGCAGTACTTC.

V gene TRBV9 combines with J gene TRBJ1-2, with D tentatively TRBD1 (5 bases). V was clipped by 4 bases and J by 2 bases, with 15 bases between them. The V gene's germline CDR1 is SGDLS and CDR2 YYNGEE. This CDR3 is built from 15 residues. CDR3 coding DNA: TGTGCCAGCAGCAGAACATTGCAGGGAAACTATGGCTACACCTTC. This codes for CASSRTLQGNYGYTF.

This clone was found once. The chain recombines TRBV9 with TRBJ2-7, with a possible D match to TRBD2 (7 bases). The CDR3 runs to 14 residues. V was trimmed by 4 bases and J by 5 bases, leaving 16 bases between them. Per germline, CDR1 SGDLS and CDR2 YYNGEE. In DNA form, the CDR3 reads TGTGCCAGCAGCCCTGGGGGCGGGAGCCACGAGCAGTACTTC. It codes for CASSPGGGSHEQYF.

For the CDR3, the DNA is TGTGCCAGTAGTCCGAGGACGGGGTCCTACGGAAACACCATATATTTT. This translates into CASSPRTGSYGNTIYF. This sequence joins TRBV19 and TRBJ1-3; D not resolved. CDR1 is LNHDA, CDR2 SQIVND, per germline (reference sequence). Trimming took 5 bases from V and 4 from J, leaving 18 bases between them. The CDR3 is made up of 16 amino acids.

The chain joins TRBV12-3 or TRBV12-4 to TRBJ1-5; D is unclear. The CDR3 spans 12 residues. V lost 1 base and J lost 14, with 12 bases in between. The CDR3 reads CASSLGGGGEHF. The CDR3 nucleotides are TGTGCCAGCAGTTTAGGGGGTGGAGGCGAGCATTTT.

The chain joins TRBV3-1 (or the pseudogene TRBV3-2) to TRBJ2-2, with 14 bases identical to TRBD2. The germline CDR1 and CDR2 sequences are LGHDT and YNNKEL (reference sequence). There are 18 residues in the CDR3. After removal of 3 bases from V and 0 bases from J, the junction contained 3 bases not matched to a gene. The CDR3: CASSQGLAGDTNTGELFF. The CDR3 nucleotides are TGTGCCAGCAGCCAGGGACTAGCGGGGGATACGAACACCGGGGAGCTGTTTTTT.

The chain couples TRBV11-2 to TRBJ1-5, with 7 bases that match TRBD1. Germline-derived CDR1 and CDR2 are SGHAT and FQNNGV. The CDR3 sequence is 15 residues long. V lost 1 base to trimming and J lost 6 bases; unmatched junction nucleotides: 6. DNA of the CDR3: TGTGCCAGCAGCTTAGGTGGGGCAGGGGGTCAGCCCCAGCATTTT. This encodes CASSLGGAGGQPQHF.

Here the CDR3 DNA reads TGTGCCAGCGGCGAGACACTCTATGGCTACACCTTC. Amino acid sequence: CASGETLYGYTF. The genes are TRBV18 and TRBJ1-2; D remains unclear. This CDR3 has 12 amino acids. The V end lost 8 bases, the J end lost 4 bases, and 11 bases lay between the germline ends. CDR1 and CDR2 from the germline V gene are KGHSH and LQKENI.

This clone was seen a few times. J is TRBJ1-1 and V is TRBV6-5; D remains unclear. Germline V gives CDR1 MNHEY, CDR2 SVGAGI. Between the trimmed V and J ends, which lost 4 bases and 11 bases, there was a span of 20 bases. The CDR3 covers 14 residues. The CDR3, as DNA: TGTGCCAGCAGTTTTCAAACGAGCGGGAAGGAGGCTTTCTTT. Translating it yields CASSFQTSGKEAFF.

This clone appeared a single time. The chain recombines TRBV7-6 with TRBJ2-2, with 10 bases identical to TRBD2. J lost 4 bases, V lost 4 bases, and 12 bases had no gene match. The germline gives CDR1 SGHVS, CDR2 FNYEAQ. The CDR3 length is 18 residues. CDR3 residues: CASSWAPSGRGGTGELFF. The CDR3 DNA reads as TGTGCCAGCAGCTGGGCGCCTAGCGGGAGAGGAGGCACCGGGGAGCTGTTTTTT.

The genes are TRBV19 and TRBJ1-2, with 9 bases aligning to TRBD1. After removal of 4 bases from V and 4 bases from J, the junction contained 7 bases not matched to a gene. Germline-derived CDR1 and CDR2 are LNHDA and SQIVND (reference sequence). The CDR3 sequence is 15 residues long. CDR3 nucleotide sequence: TGTGCCAGTAGTACACAGGGGGCGGGTAGCTATGGCTACACCTTC. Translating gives CASSTQGAGSYGYTF.

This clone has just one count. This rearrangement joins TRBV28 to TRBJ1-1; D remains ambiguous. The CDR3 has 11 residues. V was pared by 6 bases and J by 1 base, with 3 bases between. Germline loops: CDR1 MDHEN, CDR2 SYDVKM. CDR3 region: CASRANTEAFF. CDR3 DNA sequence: TGTGCCAGCAGGGCGAACACTGAAGCTTTCTTT.

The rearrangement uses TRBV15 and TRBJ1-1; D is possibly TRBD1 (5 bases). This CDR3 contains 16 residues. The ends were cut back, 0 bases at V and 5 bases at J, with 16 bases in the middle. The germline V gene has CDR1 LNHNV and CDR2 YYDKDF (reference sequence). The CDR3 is CATSRDKALGGTEAFF. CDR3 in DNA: TGTGCCACCAGCAGAGATAAGGCCCTCGGGGGTACTGAAGCTTTCTTT.

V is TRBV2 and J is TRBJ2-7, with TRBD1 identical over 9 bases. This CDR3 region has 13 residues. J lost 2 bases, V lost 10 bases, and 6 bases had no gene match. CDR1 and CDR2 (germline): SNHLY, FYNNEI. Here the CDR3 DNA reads TGTGCCATACAGAGACAGGGGGCCTACGAGCAGTACTTC. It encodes CAIQRQGAYEQYF.

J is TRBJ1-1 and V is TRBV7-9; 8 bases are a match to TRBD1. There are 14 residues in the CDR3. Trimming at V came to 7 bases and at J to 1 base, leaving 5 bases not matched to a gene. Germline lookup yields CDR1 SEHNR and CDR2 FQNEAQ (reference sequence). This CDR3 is CASNLGTGNTEAFF. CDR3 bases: TGTGCCAGCAACCTGGGGACAGGGAACACTGAAGCTTTCTTT.

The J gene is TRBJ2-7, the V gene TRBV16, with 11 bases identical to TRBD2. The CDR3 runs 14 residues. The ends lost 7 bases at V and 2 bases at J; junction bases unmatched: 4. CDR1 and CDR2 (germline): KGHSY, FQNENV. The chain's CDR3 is CASNRLAGPYEQYF. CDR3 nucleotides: TGTGCCAGCAATCGACTAGCGGGGCCCTACGAGCAGTACTTC.

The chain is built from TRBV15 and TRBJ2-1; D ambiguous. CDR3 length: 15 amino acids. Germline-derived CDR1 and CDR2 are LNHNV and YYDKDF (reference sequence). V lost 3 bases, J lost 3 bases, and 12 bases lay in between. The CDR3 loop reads CATSSSDEVYNEQFF. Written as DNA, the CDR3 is TGTGCCACCAGCAGTAGTGATGAAGTCTACAATGAGCAGTTCTTC.

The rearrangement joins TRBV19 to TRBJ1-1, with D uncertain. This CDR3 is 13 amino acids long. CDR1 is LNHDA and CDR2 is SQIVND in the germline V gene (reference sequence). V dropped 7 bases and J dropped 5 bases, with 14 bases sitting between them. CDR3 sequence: CASIGRVETEAFF. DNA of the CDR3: TGTGCCAGTATTGGGAGGGTAGAAACTGAAGCTTTCTTT.

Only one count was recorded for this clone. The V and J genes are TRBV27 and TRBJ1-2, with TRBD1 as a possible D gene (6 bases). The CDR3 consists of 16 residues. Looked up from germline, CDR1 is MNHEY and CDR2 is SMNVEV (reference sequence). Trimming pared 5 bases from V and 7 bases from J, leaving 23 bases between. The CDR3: CASSVGLGAAASGYTF. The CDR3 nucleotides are TGTGCCAGCAGTGTGGGGTTGGGGGCAGCGGCTTCTGGCTACACCTTC.

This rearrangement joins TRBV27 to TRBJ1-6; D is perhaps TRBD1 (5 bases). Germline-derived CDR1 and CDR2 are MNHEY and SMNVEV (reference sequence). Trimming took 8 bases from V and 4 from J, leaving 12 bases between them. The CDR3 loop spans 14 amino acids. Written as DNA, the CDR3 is TGTGCCAGCGGGCAGGGTTGGTATAATTCACCCCTCCACTTT. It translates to CASGQGWYNSPLHF.

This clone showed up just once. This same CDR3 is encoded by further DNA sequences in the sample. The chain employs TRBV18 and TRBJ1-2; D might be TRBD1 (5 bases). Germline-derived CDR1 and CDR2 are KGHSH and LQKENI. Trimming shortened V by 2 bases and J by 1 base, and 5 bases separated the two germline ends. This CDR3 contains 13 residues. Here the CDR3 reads CASSPDSNYGYTF. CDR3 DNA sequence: TGTGCCAGCTCACCAGACAGTAACTATGGCTACACCTTC.

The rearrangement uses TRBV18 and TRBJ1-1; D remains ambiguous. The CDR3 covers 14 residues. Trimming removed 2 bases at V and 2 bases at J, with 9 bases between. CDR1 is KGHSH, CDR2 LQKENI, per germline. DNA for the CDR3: TGTGCCAGCTCACCAGAGGGCAGCAACACTGAAGCTTTCTTT. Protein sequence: CASSPEGSNTEAFF. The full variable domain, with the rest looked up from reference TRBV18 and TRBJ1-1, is NAGVMQNPRHLVRRRGQEARLRCSPMKGHSHVYWYRQLPEEGLKFMVYLQKENIIDESGMPKERFSAEFPKEGPSILRIQQVVRGDSAAYFCASSPEGSNTEAFFGQGTRLTVV.